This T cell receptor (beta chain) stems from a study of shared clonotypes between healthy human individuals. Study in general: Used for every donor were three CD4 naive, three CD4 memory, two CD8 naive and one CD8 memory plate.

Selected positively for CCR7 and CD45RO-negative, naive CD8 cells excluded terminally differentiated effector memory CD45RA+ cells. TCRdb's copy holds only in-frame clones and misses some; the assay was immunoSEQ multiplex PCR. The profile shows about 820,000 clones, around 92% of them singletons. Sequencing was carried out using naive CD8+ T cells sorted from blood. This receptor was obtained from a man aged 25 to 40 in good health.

This chain's CDR3 is CASSYSAGQVDYGYTF. The CDR3 nucleotides read TGTGCCAGCAGTTACTCAGCTGGGCAGGTAGACTATGGCTACACCTTC. The chain is built from TRBV6-7 and TRBJ1-2; no definite D call. TRBV6-7 is sorted into the ORF group, with uncertain function. The V and J ends lost 0 bases and 3 bases respectively, with 14 bases between them. CDR3 length equals 16 residues.